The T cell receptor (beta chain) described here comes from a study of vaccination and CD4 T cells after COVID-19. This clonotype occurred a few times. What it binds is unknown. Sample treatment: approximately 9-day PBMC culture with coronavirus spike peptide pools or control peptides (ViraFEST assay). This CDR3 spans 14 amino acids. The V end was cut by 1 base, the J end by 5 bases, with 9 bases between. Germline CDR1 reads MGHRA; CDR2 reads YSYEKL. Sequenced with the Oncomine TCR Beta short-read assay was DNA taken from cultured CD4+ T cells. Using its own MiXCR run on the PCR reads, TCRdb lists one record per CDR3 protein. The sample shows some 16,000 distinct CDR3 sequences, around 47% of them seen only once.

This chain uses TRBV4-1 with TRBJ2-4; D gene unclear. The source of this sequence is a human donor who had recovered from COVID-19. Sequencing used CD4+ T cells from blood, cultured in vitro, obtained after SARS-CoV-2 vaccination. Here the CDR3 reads CASSQVVRENIQYF. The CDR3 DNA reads TGCGCCAGCAGCCAAGTGGTCAGAGAAAACATTCAGTACTTC.